The T cell receptor beta chain under discussion was sequenced for a study of blood T cell repertoires in COVID-19. On the study more broadly: Italy, Spain and the United States were the sources of the convalescent and acute COVID-19 samples. From T cells, B-cell-depleted T cells, or PBMCs came the material, which was cDNA or gDNA.

The CDR3 extends over 14 amino acids. Per the germline V gene, CDR1 is LNHDA and CDR2 is SQIVND (reference sequence). V lost 3 bases and J 2 bases, leaving 10 bases between the germline ends. Original analysis: Scientists estimated how many nucleated cells there were by amplifying reference gene primers. Clones were sequenced by immunoSEQ multiplex PCR, and TCRdb holds only the in-frame ones, with some missing. V and J calls and clone size come straight from that table; D and trimming were deduced from the DNA. Of around 200,000 clones listed, around nine tenths are singletons. This chain links TRBV19 with TRBJ1-1; no definite D call. Source material: peripheral blood. This clonotype was obtained from a man aged 60 to 69 who had recovered from COVID-19. The CDR3 sequence: CASSMVHPNTEAFF. CDR3 DNA: TGTGCCAGTAGTATGGTACACCCTAACACTGAAGCTTTCTTT.